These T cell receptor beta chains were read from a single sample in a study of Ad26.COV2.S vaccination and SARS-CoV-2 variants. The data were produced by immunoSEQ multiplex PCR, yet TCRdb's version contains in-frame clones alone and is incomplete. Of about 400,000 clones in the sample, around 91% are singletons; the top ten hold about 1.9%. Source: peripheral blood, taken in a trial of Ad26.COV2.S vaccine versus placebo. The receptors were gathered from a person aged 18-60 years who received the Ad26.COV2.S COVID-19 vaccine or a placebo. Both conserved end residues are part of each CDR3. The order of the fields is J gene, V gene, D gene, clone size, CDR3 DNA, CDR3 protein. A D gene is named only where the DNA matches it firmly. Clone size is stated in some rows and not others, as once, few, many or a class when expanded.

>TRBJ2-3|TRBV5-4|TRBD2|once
TGTGCCAGCAGCGCCCGACTAGCGGGCCCGGGGAGAGATACGCAGTATTTT
CASSARLAGPGRDTQYF
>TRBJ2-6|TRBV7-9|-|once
TGTGCCAGCAGCTCCCTCCGGGCCACCTCCTCTGGGGCCAACGTCCTGACTTTC
CASSSLRATSSGANVLTF
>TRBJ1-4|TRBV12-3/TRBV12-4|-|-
TGTGCCAGCAAGAGGGGGATTGAAAAACTGTTTTTT
CASKRGIEKLFF
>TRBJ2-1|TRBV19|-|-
TGTGCCAGTAGTATGGGGGCCAGATACAATGAGCAGTTCTTC
CASSMGARYNEQFF
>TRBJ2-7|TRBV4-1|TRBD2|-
TGCGCCAGCAGGGGACTAGCCGACGAGCAGTACTTC
CASRGLADEQYF
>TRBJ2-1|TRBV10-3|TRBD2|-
TGTGCCATCAGTGCTTCTAGGACTAGCTTCCATGAGCAGTTCTTC
CAISASRTSFHEQFF
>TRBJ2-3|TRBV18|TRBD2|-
TGTGCCAGCTCACCTGCTCTGGCGGGAGGCGGGACAGATACGCAGTATTTT
CASSPALAGGGTDTQYF
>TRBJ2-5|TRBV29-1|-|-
TGCAGCGTCGCCATCGGAACGGGTCGCTCCCAGTACTTC
CSVAIGTGRSQYF
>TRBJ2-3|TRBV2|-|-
TGTGCCAGCAGTGGCCGAGCGAGGAATACGCAGTATTTT
CASSGRARNTQYF
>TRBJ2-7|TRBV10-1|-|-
TGCGCCAGCCGTCTGGCGGTGAGCTCCTACGAGCAGTACTTC
CASRLAVSSYEQYF
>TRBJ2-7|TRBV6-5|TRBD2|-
TGTGCCAGCGGCTTGACTAGCGGGAAGTACGAGCAGTACTTC
CASGLTSGKYEQYF
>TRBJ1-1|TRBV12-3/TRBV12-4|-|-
TGTGCCAGCAGTTTAGGGAGCCGAGGAGCTTTCTTT
CASSLGSRGAFF
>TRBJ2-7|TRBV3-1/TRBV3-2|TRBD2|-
TGTGCCAGCAGCCTAGCGGGTAGCTCCTACGAGCAGTACTTC
CASSLAGSSYEQYF
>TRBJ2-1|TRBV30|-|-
TGTGCCTGGAGCGACTTCAATGAGCAGTTCTTC
CAWSDFNEQFF
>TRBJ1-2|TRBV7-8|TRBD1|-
TGTGCCAGCAGCTTAGAACGACAGGGAACCTATGGCTACACCTTC
CASSLERQGTYGYTF
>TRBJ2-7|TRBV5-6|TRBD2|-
TGTGCCAGCAGCACCGGGACTAGCTTCTACGAGCAGTACTTC
CASSTGTSFYEQYF
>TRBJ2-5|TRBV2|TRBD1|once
TGTGCCAGCAGGATTCGGGACAGGGGAGAGACCCAGTACTTC
CASRIRDRGETQYF
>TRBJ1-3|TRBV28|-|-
TGTGCCAGCACCCCCTTCGGGGGGAGTGGAAACACCATATATTTT
CASTPFGGSGNTIYF
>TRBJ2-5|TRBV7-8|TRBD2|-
TGTGCCAGCACCCCCTTCGAGTCGGGGGGAGAGACCCAGTACTTC
CASTPFESGGETQYF
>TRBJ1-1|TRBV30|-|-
TGTGCCTGGAGTAAGACAGCGAACACTGAAGCTTTCTTT
CAWSKTANTEAFF
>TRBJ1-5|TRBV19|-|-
TGTGCCAGCCGAACGGTGGGCAGGGTTTTCGATCAGCCCCAGCATTTT
CASRTVGRVFDQPQHF
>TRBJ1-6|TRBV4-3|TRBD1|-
TGCGCCAGCAGCCAAGAGTTGGGACAGGGGTATTCACCCCTCCACTTT
CASSQELGQGYSPLHF
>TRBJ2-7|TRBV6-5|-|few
TGTGCCACCGGGCAGGACGAGCAGTACTTC
CATGQDEQYF
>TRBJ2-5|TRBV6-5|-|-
TGTGCCAGCAGTTACAGGGGATGGCAAGAGACCCAGTACTTC
CASSYRGWQETQYF
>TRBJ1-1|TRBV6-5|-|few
TGTGCCAGCAGAGGACAGTCGAACACTGAAGCTTTCTTT
CASRGQSNTEAFF
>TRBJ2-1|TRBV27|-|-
TGTGCCAGCAGGTTAAAGAGTAATGAGCAGTTCTTC
CASRLKSNEQFF
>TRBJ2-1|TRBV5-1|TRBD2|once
TGCGCCAGCAGCTTGGGACTAGCGGGGAGCTCCTACAATGAGCAGTTCTTC
CASSLGLAGSSYNEQFF
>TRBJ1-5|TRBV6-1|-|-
TGTGCCAGCAGTGAACAGGCTCAGCCCCAGCATTTT
CASSEQAQPQHF
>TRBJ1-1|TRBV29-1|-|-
TGCAGCGTTGGTCAGACAGGGAACACTGAAGCTTTCTTT
CSVGQTGNTEAFF
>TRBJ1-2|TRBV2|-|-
TGTGCCAGCAGTGAAGGGCAAGCCTGGGGCTACACCTTC
CASSEGQAWGYTF
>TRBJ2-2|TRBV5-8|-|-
TGTGCCAGCAGCTTTACTTCCGGTAACACCGGGGAGCTGTTTTTT
CASSFTSGNTGELFF
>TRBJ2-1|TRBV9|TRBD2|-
TGTGCCAGCAGCGTATCTAGCGGGGAGGGGGCTTACAATGAGCAGTTCTTC
CASSVSSGEGAYNEQFF